A single T cell receptor beta chain is shown here with its context. Its target is unknown. The sample comes from a study of response to subunit inactivated influenza vaccine. Study-level points and caveats: A suggestion made by the authors is that each seasonal influenza vaccination recruits few new T cells.

From the RT-PCR reads, TCRdb called clonotypes with MiXCR, one entry per CDR3 protein. Of 150,000 to 200,000 distinct CDR3 sequences listed, 12% are singletons. These data were likewise used in another study, on T cells expressing NK-cell markers. As that study records: As the method of synthesis, 5'RACE template switching with UMIs yielded TCR beta cDNA. Out of eight donors sequenced, seven tested HCMV-seropositive and the remaining one seronegative. In a group of 5 or 6 donors, dominant NKG2C+ clonotypes represented roughly 1.0-7.0% of CD8+ T cells.

The receptor's source is a man aged 50 to 59 who received an inactivated influenza vaccine. The specimen was CD8+ T cells sorted from PBMCs, collected 11 to 12 days after vaccination.

The CDR3 bases are TGTGCCAGCAGTCTCCCGCCAAGTGTGGATGAGCAGTTCTTC. This encodes CASSLPPSVDEQFF. The J gene is TRBJ2-1, the V gene TRBV28, with no clear D. Germline CDR1 MDHEN, CDR2 SYDVKM. This CDR3 comprises 14 residues. Trimming removed 5 bases at V and 8 bases at J, with 16 bases between.